The next 24 T cell receptor beta chains were all read from a single sample in a study of beta chain features in type 1 diabetes. TCRB transcripts that were expressed got sequenced, as all of the isolated RNA had been reverse transcribed. Sequencing was performed with immunoSEQ multiplex PCR; in TCRdb, only in-frame clones are kept and a portion is missing. The sample consists of hundreds of thousands of clones, roughly 30% of them appearing once. The sample taken for sequencing was naive CD4+ T cells from blood. The origin of the receptors is a man in his late teens or twenties in good health.

The chain recombines TRBV29-1 with TRBJ2-7; no clear D gene. CDR1 is SQVTM, CDR2 ANQGSEA, per germline. The V end was cut by 5 bases, the J end by 0 bases, with 11 bases between. The CDR3 sequence is 13 residues long. The DNA of the CDR3 is TGCAGCGTTCATGACTCCCGCTCCTACGAGCAGTACTTC. This encodes CSVHDSRSYEQYF.

This chain joins TRBV10-3 and TRBJ2-7; weak D call: TRBD2 (6 bases). The CDR3 runs to 12 residues. The germline V gene encodes CDR1 ENHRY and CDR2 SYGVKD. V was cut by 8 bases and J by 0 bases, with 8 bases left in between. The CDR3, as DNA: TGTGCCATCGGGAGGACCTCCTACGAGCAGTACTTC. Amino acid sequence: CAIGRTSYEQYF.

The chain links TRBV4-1 to TRBJ2-7, with D unresolved. CDR3 size: 14 residues. Germline-derived CDR1 and CDR2 are MGHRA and YSYEKL. The V end lost 1 base, the J end lost 0 bases, and 7 bases lay between the germline ends. The DNA for the CDR3 is TGCGCCAGCAGCCAAGGCCCAGGCTCCTACGAGCAGTACTTC. Its protein product is CASSQGPGSYEQYF.

This rearrangement joins TRBV4-2 to TRBJ1-3; D gene uncertain. The CDR3 has 14 residues. V gave up 4 bases and J gave up 1 base, with 8 bases separating them. Germline CDR1 and CDR2: LGHNA and YNFKEQ. The DNA for the CDR3 is TGTGCCAGCAGCCCGGGCCGATCTGGAAACACCATATATTTT. Residues: CASSPGRSGNTIYF.

This chain links TRBV9 with TRBJ2-3; maybe TRBD1 (5 bases). V was shortened by 2 bases and J by 2 bases, with 12 bases between the two germline ends. CDR1 is SGDLS, CDR2 YYNGEE, per germline. The CDR3 is 15 residues long. The CDR3 bases are TGTGCCAGCAGCGTCACCAGGGCCCCCACAGATACGCAGTATTTT. Protein product: CASSVTRAPTDTQYF.

The chain recombines TRBV9 with TRBJ2-4; a weak D match, TRBD2 (6 bases). V gave up 1 base and J gave up 7 bases, with 12 bases separating them. CDR1 SGDLS and CDR2 YYNGEE come from the germline V gene. The CDR3 covers 14 residues. CDR3 in amino acids: CASSVPGVGNIQYF. CDR3 in DNA: TGTGCCAGCAGCGTACCGGGAGTAGGCAACATTCAGTACTTC.

This clone was recorded a few times. CDR3 nucleotide sequence: TGCAGCGTCGAGTCTGGAAACACCATATATTTT. This codes for CSVESGNTIYF. This chain connects TRBV29-1 to TRBJ1-3; D uncertain. This CDR3 spans 11 amino acids. The V gene lost 6 bases and the J gene lost 1 base, with 4 bases spanning the gap. Germline loops: CDR1 SQVTM, CDR2 ANQGSEA. The full variable domain, in which reference TRBV29-1 and TRBJ1-3 provide the parts outside the CDR3, is SAVISQKPSRDICQRGTSLTIQCQVDSQVTMMFWYRQQPGQSLTLIATANQGSEATYESGFVIDKFPISRPNLTFSTLTVSNMSPEDSSIYLCSVESGNTIYFGEGSWLTVV.

This clone was observed a handful of times. Here the CDR3 reads CSVEDFFGAGYTF. The CDR3, as DNA: TGCAGCGTTGAAGATTTTTTCGGGGCTGGCTACACCTTC. The chain links TRBV29-1 to TRBJ1-2, with D possibly matching TRBD1 (5 bases). The CDR3 totals 13 residues. Between the trimmed V and J ends, which lost 0 bases and 7 bases, there was a span of 12 bases. The germline gives CDR1 SQVTM, CDR2 ANQGSEA.

This chain joins TRBV11-2 and TRBJ2-3; 8 bases are a match to TRBD2. CDR1 is SGHAT, CDR2 FQNNGV, per germline. The CDR3 is 17 amino acids. V shed 4 bases, J shed 0 bases, and the junction held 9 bases outside the gene matches. Here the CDR3 DNA reads TGTGCCAGCAGCTCAAATCGACTAGCGTCAAGCACAGATACGCAGTATTTT. This sequence encodes CASSSNRLASSTDTQYF. Drawing the rest from reference TRBV11-2 and TRBJ2-3, the complete variable domain is EAGVAQSPRYKIIEKRQSVAFWCNPISGHATLYWYQQILGQGPKLLIQFQNNGVVDDSQLPKDRFSAERLKGVDSTLKIQPAKLEDSAVYLCASSSNRLASSTDTQYFGPGTRLTVL.

The chain is built from TRBV28 and TRBJ2-3; D may correspond to TRBD1 or TRBD2 (5 bases each). CDR3 length: 15 residues. CDR1 and CDR2 (germline): MDHEN, SYDVKM. The germline V and J ends were trimmed by 6 bases and 0 bases, with 13 bases remaining between them. CDR3 in amino acids: CASSEPGRSTDTQYF. DNA of the CDR3: TGTGCCAGCAGCGAACCGGGACGCAGCACAGATACGCAGTATTTT. Complete variable domain (other parts from reference TRBV28 and TRBJ2-3): DVKVTQSSRYLVKRTGEKVFLECVQDMDHENMFWYRQDPGLGLRLIYFSYDVKMKEKGDIPEGYSVSREKKERFSLILESASTNQTSMYLCASSEPGRSTDTQYFGPGTRLTVL.

This clone was seen a single time. The CDR3 DNA reads TGCAGCGTTGAGGTCGGGAGCTACGAGCAGTACTTC. Residues: CSVEVGSYEQYF. The chain is built from TRBV29-1 and TRBJ2-5; possibly TRBD2 for D (6 bases). The J call is in doubt because the DNA end fits TRBJ2-7 better. Looked up from germline, CDR1 is SQVTM and CDR2 is ANQGSEA. The CDR3 extends over 12 amino acids.

The V and J genes are TRBV5-1 and TRBJ2-7; TRBD2 matches at 10 bases. Germline V gene lookup returns CDR1 SGHRS and CDR2 YFSETQ. V shed 2 bases, J shed 0 bases, and the junction held 5 bases outside the gene matches. The CDR3 is 16 amino acids. The CDR3 loop reads CASSFGLADDSYEQYF. In DNA, the CDR3 is TGCGCCAGCAGCTTTGGACTAGCGGATGACTCCTACGAGCAGTACTTC. The full variable domain, completed using reference TRBV5-1 and TRBJ2-7, is KAGVTQTPRYLIKTRGQQVTLSCSPISGHRSVSWYQQTPGQGLQFLFEYFSETQRNKGNFPGRFSGRQFSNSRSEMNVSTLELGDSALYLCASSFGLADDSYEQYFGPGTRLTVT.

This clone occurred a few times. The V gene is TRBV4-1, the J gene TRBJ2-3, with TRBD2 identical over 8 bases. The germline V gene has CDR1 MGHRA and CDR2 YSYEKL. After removal of 0 bases from V and 4 bases from J, the junction contained 9 bases not matched to a gene. The CDR3 length is 17 residues. CDR3 DNA: TGCGCCAGCAGCCAAGATATGGGACTAGTGAGCCCAGATACGCAGTATTTT. This codes for CASSQDMGLVSPDTQYF.

J is TRBJ1-4 and V is TRBV5-4; D remains unclear. CDR1 is SGHNT and CDR2 is YYREEE in the germline V gene (reference sequence). The CDR3 has 14 amino acids. Trimming left V 2 bases short and J 8 bases short, with 13 bases between. CDR3: CASSFEESREKLFF. In DNA, the CDR3 is TGTGCCAGCAGCTTCGAGGAATCAAGGGAAAAACTGTTTTTT.

The rearrangement links TRBV7-3 to TRBJ2-3, with a possible D match to TRBD2 (6 bases). This CDR3 is 17 amino acids long. The germline V and J ends were trimmed by 2 bases and 2 bases, with 17 bases remaining between them. Germline CDR1 and CDR2: SGHTA and FQGTGA. DNA of the CDR3: TGTGCCAGCAGCTTAGGATTTACGGGAGTGTTCACAGATACGCAGTATTTT. Translated: CASSLGFTGVFTDTQYF.

The chain is built from TRBV30 and TRBJ2-5, with D unclear. From germline, CDR1 is GTSNPN and CDR2 SVGIG (reference sequence). This CDR3 comprises 13 residues. Trimming stripped 0 bases from V and 4 bases from J, with 9 bases between. CDR3 region: CAWSVLLAETQYF. The CDR3 nucleotides read TGTGCCTGGAGTGTACTCCTGGCAGAGACCCAGTACTTC.

In regard to this clone: Other nucleotide sequences from this sample produce the same CDR3. V and J are TRBV7-9 and TRBJ2-3; the D is unclear. The V and J ends lost 1 base and 4 bases respectively, with 6 bases between them. This CDR3 has 13 amino acids. CDR1 and CDR2 from the germline V gene are SEHNR and FQNEAQ (reference sequence). The CDR3 spells CASSLDGPDTQYF. In DNA, the CDR3 is TGTGCCAGCAGCTTAGACGGCCCAGATACGCAGTATTTT.

The V and J genes are TRBV30 and TRBJ1-3; D remains ambiguous. This CDR3 has 15 amino acids. The V gene lost 5 bases and the J gene lost 0 bases, with 14 bases spanning the gap. Germline V gene lookup returns CDR1 GTSNPN and CDR2 SVGIG (reference sequence). The CDR3, as DNA: TGTGCCTGGGATAAGACCGAGAGCTCTGGAAACACCATATATTTT. This sequence encodes CAWDKTESSGNTIYF. Full variable domain (remainder filled in from reference TRBV30 and TRBJ1-3): SQTIHQWPATLVQPVGSPLSLECTVEGTSNPNLYWYRQAAGRGLQLLFYSVGIGQISSEVPQNLSASRPQDRQFILSSKKLLLSDSGFYLCAWDKTESSGNTIYFGEGSWLTVV.

Concerning this clone itself: This CDR3 is also generated by other DNA sequences in the sample. The chain links TRBV9 to TRBJ2-7; TRBD1 aligns across 8 bases. The length of the CDR3 is 14 residues. The germline CDR1 and CDR2 sequences are SGDLS and YYNGEE. The V gene end was trimmed by 4 bases and the J gene end by 1 base; junction bases not matched to a gene: 4. This chain's CDR3 is CASSFGQGSYEQYF. The CDR3 DNA reads as TGTGCCAGCAGCTTCGGACAGGGTTCCTACGAGCAGTACTTC.

CDR3 amino acids: CASSRDSGSSPLHF. The CDR3, as DNA: TGTGCCAGCAGTCGGGACTCTGGGAGTTCACCCCTCCACTTT. The chain recombines TRBV6-5 with TRBJ1-6; weak D call: TRBD1 (5 bases). V was pared by 5 bases and J by 9 bases, with 14 bases between. Germline CDR1 is MNHEY and CDR2 is SVGAGI. The CDR3 contains 14 residues.

V is TRBV19 and J is TRBJ2-1, with D possibly TRBD2 on 5 matching bases. Trimming cost V 0 bases and J 2 bases, with 14 bases left between them. Germline assignment: CDR1 LNHDA and CDR2 SQIVND (reference sequence). CDR3 length: 17 amino acids. This chain's CDR3 is CASSIDRLDGAYNEQFF. The CDR3 DNA reads as TGTGCCAGTAGTATAGATCGGTTAGACGGGGCCTACAATGAGCAGTTCTTC.

The chain employs TRBV10-3 and TRBJ1-5; weak D call: TRBD1 (6 bases). CDR1 and CDR2 (germline): ENHRY, SYGVKD. This CDR3 is built from 14 residues. The V and J ends lost 8 bases and 7 bases respectively, with 18 bases between them. DNA of the CDR3: TGTGCCATCGCTTCGGGGGGCGCGGGACAGCCCCAGCATTTT. Amino acid sequence: CAIASGGAGQPQHF.

This chain uses TRBV29-1 with TRBJ2-2; the match to TRBD1 covers 10 bases. This CDR3 region has 17 residues. V dropped 5 bases and J dropped 0; count of bases not matched to a gene: 9. Germline CDR1 SQVTM, CDR2 ANQGSEA. Written as DNA, the CDR3 is TGCAGCGTTCCCCAAGAGGGACAGGGGACGAACACCGGGGAGCTGTTTTTT. Residues: CSVPQEGQGTNTGELFF.

This clone showed up just a few times. V and J are TRBV5-6 and TRBJ2-1; TRBD1 might be the D (5 bases). Germline V CDR1 and CDR2: SGHDT, YYEEEE. The CDR3 has 15 residues. Deletions cut 2 bases from V and 0 bases from J, with 9 bases between. Here the CDR3 reads CASSLQVLSYNEQFF. Written as DNA, the CDR3 is TGTGCCAGCAGCTTACAGGTCCTCTCCTACAATGAGCAGTTCTTC.